What follows is one TCR beta chain and its context. Its antigen is unidentified. Single viable CD3+CD4+CD8-CD45RO+ cells were sorted as the memory CD4+ T cells. Serostatus was set by detecting CMV pp150, pp28, p38, p52 IgG. The sample belongs to a study of memory CD4+ T cells and cytomegalovirus serostatus. The protocol was immunoSEQ multiplex PCR, while the TCRdb copy is restricted to in-frame clones and leaves out a portion. Among over 45,000 clones listed, about 80% were seen once. Points from the study as a whole: Each of approximately 61 CMV-associated TCRbeta sequences occurred in one to five individuals.

The sample consisted of memory CD4+ T cells from blood. The sequence came from an adult in good health and CMV-seronegative.

CDR3 region: CASSDSGTDTQYF. CDR3 nucleotides: TGTGCCAGTTCGGACAGCGGCACAGATACGCAGTATTTT. This sequence joins TRBV7-9 and TRBJ2-3; tentative D call: TRBD1 (6 bases). Trimming pared 9 bases from V and 1 base from J, leaving 11 bases between. The germline V gene encodes CDR1 SEHNR and CDR2 FQNEAQ (reference sequence). The CDR3 runs 13 residues.